Each of the 28 T cell receptor beta chains below was sequenced from the same sample in a study of PD-1 blockade in classical Hodgkin lymphoma. Only in-frame clones appear in the TCRdb table, and some are missing; sequencing was by immunoSEQ multiplex PCR. The sample contains just under 65,000 clones, about 90% of which appear only once. As for time point: cycle 4 day 1 (C4D1), after more than five weeks of nivolumab. Each and every patient relapsed after autologous stem cell transplantation, and patients got differing brentuximab vedotin exposure. Sequenced material: peripheral blood mononuclear cells (PBMCs), taken before the fourth cycle of nivolumab. The receptor set was obtained from a human donor with classical Hodgkin lymphoma.

The chain's CDR3 is CASSLQAVLVNSPLHF. The CDR3 DNA reads as TGTGCCAGCAGCCTTCAGGCCGTTCTCGTTAATTCACCCCTCCACTTT. The chain uses TRBV7-8 and TRBJ1-6; D gene uncertain. The V gene lost 5 bases and the J gene lost 6 bases, with 17 bases spanning the gap. The CDR3 sequence is 16 residues long. The germline V gene has CDR1 SGHVS and CDR2 FQNEAQ.

The V call is TRBV6-5, the J call TRBJ1-5, with unresolved D. The CDR3 runs to 14 residues. Germline assignment: CDR1 MNHEY and CDR2 SVGAGI. DNA for the CDR3: TGTGCGACTAGGTCGTATTATAGCAATCAGCCCCAGCATTTT. Translated: CATRSYYSNQPQHF.

The V and J genes are TRBV27 and TRBJ1-6; no clear D gene. Trimming shortened V by 2 bases and J by 1 base, and 15 bases separated the two germline ends. The CDR3 is 18 residues long. The germline V gene has CDR1 MNHEY and CDR2 SMNVEV (reference sequence). The CDR3 reads CASSLRNPGLSYNSPLHF. The CDR3 nucleotides read TGTGCCAGCAGTTTACGCAATCCCGGACTGTCCTATAATTCACCCCTCCACTTT.

V and J are TRBV5-1 and TRBJ1-6, with D possibly being TRBD1 (5 bases). With 4 bases removed from V and 10 bases from J, the gap between germline ends came to 18 bases. The CDR3 has 15 amino acids. In germline, CDR1 is SGHRS, CDR2 YFSETQ. The CDR3 region is CASSPRVDSKSPLHF. CDR3 nucleotides: TGCGCCAGCAGCCCGAGGGTCGACAGTAAGTCACCCCTCCACTTT.

The chain employs TRBV20-1 and TRBJ2-7; D is uncertain. CDR1 and CDR2 (germline): DFQATT, SNEGSKA (reference sequence). This CDR3 is 11 amino acids long. V dropped 3 bases and J dropped 0 bases, with 3 bases sitting between them. The CDR3 loop reads CSASNSYEQYF. The CDR3 nucleotides are TGCAGTGCTAGTAACTCCTACGAGCAGTACTTC.

V gene TRBV7-2 combines with J gene TRBJ2-7; possible D gene TRBD1, 5 bases. Germline CDR1 reads SGHTA; CDR2 reads FQGNSA. With 1 base removed from V and 4 bases from J, the gap between germline ends came to 14 bases. The CDR3 contains 15 residues. CDR3 amino acids: CASSLVATDQYEQYF. The DNA for the CDR3 is TGTGCCAGCAGCTTAGTGGCGACAGACCAATACGAGCAGTACTTC.

The rearrangement uses TRBV2 and TRBJ2-2; D not resolved. The CDR3 loop spans 14 amino acids. CDR1 and CDR2 from the germline V gene are SNHLY and FYNNEI. The V and J ends lost 4 bases and 4 bases respectively, with 10 bases between them. The CDR3 DNA sequence: TGTGCCAGCAGTGTGGAAGGGTCCACCGGGGAGCTGTTTTTT. Its translation is CASSVEGSTGELFF.

V is TRBV5-1 and J is TRBJ2-6, with no clear D. Trimming stripped 2 bases from V and 2 bases from J, with 8 bases between. Looked up from germline, CDR1 is SGHRS and CDR2 is YFSETQ. There are 15 residues in the CDR3. The CDR3 DNA follows: TGCGCCAGCAGCTTCTCTGGGACTGGGGCCAACGTCCTGACTTTC. Protein sequence: CASSFSGTGANVLTF.

The rearrangement uses TRBV5-4 and TRBJ1-1; weak D call: TRBD1 (5 bases). The length of the CDR3 is 18 residues. The germline CDR1 and CDR2 sequences are SGHNT and YYREEE (reference sequence). V was trimmed by 4 bases and J by 6 bases, leaving 28 bases between them. The CDR3 DNA reads as TGTGCCAGCAGCCCGAAACGGGGCGGGGGGTTAGTTACGGCTGAAGCTTTCTTT. It encodes CASSPKRGGGLVTAEAFF.

The chain uses TRBV6-5 and TRBJ2-2; no firm D call. This CDR3 spans 15 amino acids. V lost 6 bases and J 4 bases, leaving 15 bases between the germline ends. Germline CDR1 MNHEY, CDR2 SVGAGI. The CDR3 reads CASSRASITTGELFF. CDR3 coding DNA: TGTGCCAGCAGCCGGGCCTCGATCACCACCGGGGAGCTGTTTTTT.

The chain combines TRBV10-3 with TRBJ1-1, with D possibly matching TRBD1 (5 bases). There are 16 residues in the CDR3. From germline, CDR1 is ENHRY and CDR2 SYGVKD. V was clipped by 10 bases and J by 4 bases, with 25 bases between them. The CDR3 region is CATLSFTGQGSTEAFF. The CDR3 bases are TGTGCCACGCTAAGTTTTACAGGTCAAGGTAGCACTGAAGCTTTCTTT.

The V call is TRBV18, the J call TRBJ2-3; D gene ambiguous. Germline CDR1 reads KGHSH; CDR2 reads LQKENI. Deletions cut 6 bases from V and 7 bases from J, with 17 bases between. The CDR3 has 14 residues. The DNA of the CDR3 is TGTGCCAGCTCCCCGAACGAGGAACTCTATACGCAGTATTTT. Protein: CASSPNEELYTQYF. The whole variable domain, remainder taken from reference TRBV18 and TRBJ2-3, is NAGVMQNPRHLVRRRGQEARLRCSPMKGHSHVYWYRQLPEEGLKFMVYLQKENIIDESGMPKERFSAEFPKEGPSILRIQQVVRGDSAAYFCASSPNEELYTQYFGPGTRLTVL.

This chain uses TRBV11-2 with TRBJ1-6; D uncertain. Per the germline V gene, CDR1 is SGHAT and CDR2 is FQNNGV. V gave up 5 bases and J gave up 7 bases, with 15 bases separating them. This CDR3 has 15 amino acids. The CDR3 loop is CASSHNLLRNSPLHF. The DNA of the CDR3 is TGTGCCAGCAGCCACAACCTTCTAAGAAATTCACCCCTCCACTTT.

The chain couples TRBV5-1 to TRBJ1-2; D might be TRBD1 (5 bases). The germline V and J ends were trimmed by 5 bases and 5 bases, with 16 bases remaining between them. The CDR3 consists of 14 residues. In germline, CDR1 is SGHRS, CDR2 YFSETQ. The CDR3 nucleotides are TGCGCCAGCAGATGGGGGGACGCTTCGTATGGCTACACCTTC. Amino acid sequence: CASRWGDASYGYTF.

The CDR3 here is CASSFIGRDSFYTGELFF. The CDR3 DNA reads TGTGCCAGCAGCTTTATTGGCCGGGACAGTTTCTACACCGGGGAGCTGTTTTTT. The rearrangement links TRBV12-1 to TRBJ2-2; the D call of TRBD1 is as the table states it, not checked on the DNA. TRBV12-1 counts as a pseudogene. This CDR3 has 18 amino acids.

The gene calls are TRBV30 and TRBJ1-1; D is undetermined. This CDR3 is 11 amino acids long. CDR1 is GTSNPN and CDR2 is SVGIG in the germline V gene (reference sequence). V was pared by 2 bases and J by 7 bases, with 8 bases between. The CDR3 DNA follows: TGTGCCTGGAGTCCGTCCAGTGAAGCTTTCTTT. It codes for CAWSPSSEAFF.

V is TRBV7-9 and J is TRBJ2-1; D may match TRBD1 or TRBD2 (5 bases each). CDR1 is SEHNR and CDR2 is FQNEAQ in the germline V gene (reference sequence). Deletions cut 11 bases from V and 7 bases from J, with 12 bases between. The length of the CDR3 is 11 residues. This CDR3 reads CAGLGPNEQFF. CDR3 DNA sequence: TGTGCCGGGCTGGGACCTAATGAGCAGTTCTTC.

This clone has ten or more counts. This sequence joins TRBV10-2 and TRBJ2-7; D is undetermined. This CDR3 region has 11 residues. V lost 1 base to trimming and J lost 7 bases, with 5 bases between them. CDR1 is WSHSY and CDR2 is SAAADI in the germline V gene. CDR3 nucleotide sequence: TGCGCCAGCAGTGAGTATGGAGAGCAGTACTTC. Translating it yields CASSEYGEQYF.

This clone was detected only a few times. The chain recombines TRBV28 with TRBJ1-2, with D uncertain. The CDR3 is made up of 13 amino acids. Germline loops: CDR1 MDHEN, CDR2 SYDVKM. The ends were cut back, 5 bases at V and 5 bases at J, with 12 bases in the middle. CDR3 sequence reads: CASSIPESYGYTF. The CDR3 bases are TGTGCCAGCAGTATCCCGGAGAGTTATGGCTACACCTTC.

V is TRBV29-1 and J is TRBJ2-7; no clear D gene. Trimming removed 4 bases from V and 6 bases from J, with 10 bases in between. CDR3 length equals 11 residues. The V gene's germline CDR1 is SQVTM and CDR2 ANQGSEA. The CDR3 protein is CSVGTPREQYF. CDR3 in DNA: TGCAGCGTTGGGACCCCTCGCGAGCAGTACTTC.

V gene TRBV11-2 combines with J gene TRBJ2-7; 7 bases line up with TRBD1. Germline assignment: CDR1 SGHAT and CDR2 FQNNGV. This CDR3 has 15 residues. V lost 2 bases to trimming and J lost 2 bases; unmatched junction nucleotides: 6. The CDR3 DNA is TGTGCCAGCAGCTTATTGGTAACAGGGGCCTACGAGCAGTACTTC. Amino acids: CASSLLVTGAYEQYF.

The chain combines TRBV5-5 with TRBJ2-7; 7 positions agree with TRBD1. The germline V gene encodes CDR1 SGHKS and CDR2 YYEKEE (reference sequence). The CDR3 length is 15 residues. The J segment lost 4 bases and the V segment lost 2 bases, leaving 9 bases of the junction unmatched. The CDR3 sequence: CASSFRTGVVYEQYF. The CDR3 nucleotides read TGTGCCAGCAGCTTCAGAACAGGGGTGGTATACGAGCAGTACTTC.

As regards this clone: A junction end diverges from the germline sequence, so it may reflect a read error. The chain joins TRBV6-5 to TRBJ2-2, with D tentatively TRBD1 (6 bases). The CDR3 length is 14 residues. From germline, CDR1 is MNHEY and CDR2 SVGAGI. As DNA, the CDR3 is TGTGTCAGCAGTTACACACAGGGATCCGGGGAGCTGTTTTTT. Amino acid sequence: CVSSYTQGSGELFF.

This chain joins TRBV18 and TRBJ1-6; D gene uncertain. The germline V and J ends were trimmed by 0 bases and 9 bases, with 12 bases remaining between them. The germline gives CDR1 KGHSH, CDR2 LQKENI. CDR3 length equals 15 residues. CDR3 region: CASSPPTGESSPLHF. DNA of the CDR3: TGTGCCAGCTCACCACCAACTGGGGAATCTTCACCCCTCCACTTT. Complete variable domain (other parts from reference TRBV18 and TRBJ1-6): NAGVMQNPRHLVRRRGQEARLRCSPMKGHSHVYWYRQLPEEGLKFMVYLQKENIIDESGMPKERFSAEFPKEGPSILRIQQVVRGDSAAYFCASSPPTGESSPLHFGNGTRLTVT.

The chain recombines TRBV10-3 with TRBJ1-6; a weak D match, TRBD1 (6 bases). V lost 10 bases and J lost 6, with 13 bases in between. The germline V gene has CDR1 ENHRY and CDR2 SYGVKD. The CDR3 has 13 amino acids. The CDR3 nucleotides are TGTGCCACCACAGGGTCTGCTAATTCACCCCTCCACTTT. This gives the protein CATTGSANSPLHF.

This clone has just one count. The V call is TRBV19, the J call TRBJ2-7; D ambiguous. Trimming pared 8 bases from V and 2 bases from J, leaving 13 bases between. The CDR3 consists of 13 residues. Per germline, CDR1 LNHDA and CDR2 SQIVND (reference sequence). DNA of the CDR3: TGTGCCAGTTCCCCCGGGCAAGCCTACGAGCAGTACTTC. This sequence encodes CASSPGQAYEQYF.

J is TRBJ1-1 and V is TRBV7-2; the D is unclear. Per the germline V gene, CDR1 is SGHTA and CDR2 is FQGNSA. The CDR3 contains 13 residues. Trimming pared 1 base from V and 11 bases from J, leaving 14 bases between. CDR3 sequence reads: CASSLVEASVAFF. CDR3 bases: TGTGCCAGCAGCTTAGTGGAAGCAAGTGTGGCTTTCTTT.

This rearrangement joins TRBV4-1 to TRBJ2-3; a weak D match, TRBD2 (5 bases). Germline V gene data show CDR1 as MGHRA and CDR2 as YSYEKL. This CDR3 contains 13 residues. V was shortened by 1 base and J by 8 bases, with 10 bases between the two germline ends. CDR3 amino acids: CASSQGGRGTQYF. In nucleotides, the CDR3 is TGCGCCAGCAGCCAAGGAGGGAGAGGTACGCAGTATTTT.